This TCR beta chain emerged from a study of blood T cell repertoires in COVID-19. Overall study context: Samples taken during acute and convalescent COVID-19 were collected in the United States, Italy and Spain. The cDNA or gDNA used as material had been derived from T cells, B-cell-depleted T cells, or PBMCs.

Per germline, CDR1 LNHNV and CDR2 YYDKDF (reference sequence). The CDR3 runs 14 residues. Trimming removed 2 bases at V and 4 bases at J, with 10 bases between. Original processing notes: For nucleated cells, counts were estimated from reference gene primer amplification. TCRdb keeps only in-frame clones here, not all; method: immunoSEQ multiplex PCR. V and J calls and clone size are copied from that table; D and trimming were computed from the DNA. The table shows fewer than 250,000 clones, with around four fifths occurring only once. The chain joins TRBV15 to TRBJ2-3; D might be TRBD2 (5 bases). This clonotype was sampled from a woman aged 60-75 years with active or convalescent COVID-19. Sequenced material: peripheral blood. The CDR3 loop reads CATSRRGSPDTQYF. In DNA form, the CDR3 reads TGTGCCACCAGCAGACGAGGGAGCCCAGATACGCAGTATTTT.